This TCR beta chain was captured in a study of blood T cells in healthy people across ages. Study-level background: When template switching was applied, about one barcoded beta molecule was captured per two T cells. Study results and limitations: Older individuals had lower TCR beta diversity per million T cells (the decline was roughly linear).

The amount of total RNA extracted per sample was at least 5 micrograms. The junction had 6 bases not matched to a gene; V was cut back by 6 bases and J by 13 bases. Germline CDR1 is SGHTA and CDR2 is FQGNSA. The length of the CDR3 is 12 residues. This clonotype was found a few times. Antigen specificity is unknown. A second PCR, run for about 7 to 11 cycles, used a sample-barcoded 5' primer plus a J-beta primer mix. TCRdb independently ran MiXCR on the 5' RACE reads; one entry per CDR3 protein. The sample carries 780,000 or so distinct CDR3 sequences, more than 55% recorded once. Input material: blood. This chain links TRBV7-2 with TRBJ2-4, with 10 bases that match TRBD1. This TCR came from a man aged 40-49 years in good health. CDR3 protein: CASRGTGASQYF. DNA of the CDR3: TGTGCCAGCAGGGGGACAGGGGCCTCCCAGTACTTC.